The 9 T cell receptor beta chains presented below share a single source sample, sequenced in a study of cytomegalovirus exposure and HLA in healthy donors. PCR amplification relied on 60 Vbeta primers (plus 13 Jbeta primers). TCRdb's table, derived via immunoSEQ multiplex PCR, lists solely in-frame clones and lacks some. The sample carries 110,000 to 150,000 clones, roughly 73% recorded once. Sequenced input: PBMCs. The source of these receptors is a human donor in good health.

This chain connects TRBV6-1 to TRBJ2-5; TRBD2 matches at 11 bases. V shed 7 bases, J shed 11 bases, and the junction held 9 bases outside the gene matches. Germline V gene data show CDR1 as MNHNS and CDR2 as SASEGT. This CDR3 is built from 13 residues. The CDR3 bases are TGTGCCAGCAAACTAGCGGGAGCACGGGAGCAGTACTTC. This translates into CASKLAGAREQYF.

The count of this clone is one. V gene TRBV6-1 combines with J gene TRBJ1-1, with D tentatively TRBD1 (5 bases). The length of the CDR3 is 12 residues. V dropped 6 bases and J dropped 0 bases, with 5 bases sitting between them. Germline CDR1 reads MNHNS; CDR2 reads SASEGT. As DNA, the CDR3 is TGTGCCAGCAGAGGGGTGAACACTGAAGCTTTCTTT. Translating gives CASRGVNTEAFF.

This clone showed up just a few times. The CDR3 protein is CASSLQGARGQPQHF. The CDR3 DNA is TGTGCCAGCAGCTTGCAGGGGGCGCGCGGTCAGCCCCAGCATTTT. J is TRBJ1-5 and V is TRBV7-2; 8 bases line up with TRBD1. The ends lost 3 bases at V and 6 bases at J; junction bases unmatched: 7. The CDR3 spans 15 residues. CDR1 and CDR2 from the germline V gene are SGHTA and FQGNSA.

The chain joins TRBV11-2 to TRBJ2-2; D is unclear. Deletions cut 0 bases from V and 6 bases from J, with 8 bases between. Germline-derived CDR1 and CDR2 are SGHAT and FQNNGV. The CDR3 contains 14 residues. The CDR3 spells CASSLERWSGELFF. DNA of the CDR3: TGTGCCAGCAGCTTAGAGAGGTGGTCCGGGGAGCTGTTTTTT.

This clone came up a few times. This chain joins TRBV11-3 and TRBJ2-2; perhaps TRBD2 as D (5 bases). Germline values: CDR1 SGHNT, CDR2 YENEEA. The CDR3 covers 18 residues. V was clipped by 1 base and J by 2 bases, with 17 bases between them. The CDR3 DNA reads TGTGCCAGCAGCTTAGGGACTTTTTCCGACCTCAACACCGGGGAGCTGTTTTTT. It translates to CASSLGTFSDLNTGELFF.

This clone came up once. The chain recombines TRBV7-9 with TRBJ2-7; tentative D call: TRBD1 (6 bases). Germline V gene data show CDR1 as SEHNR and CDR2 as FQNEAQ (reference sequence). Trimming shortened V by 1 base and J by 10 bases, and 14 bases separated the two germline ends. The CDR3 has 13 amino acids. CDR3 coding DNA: TGTGCCAGCAGCTTAGGCGGCCGGACAGCTCAGTACTTC. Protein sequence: CASSLGGRTAQYF.

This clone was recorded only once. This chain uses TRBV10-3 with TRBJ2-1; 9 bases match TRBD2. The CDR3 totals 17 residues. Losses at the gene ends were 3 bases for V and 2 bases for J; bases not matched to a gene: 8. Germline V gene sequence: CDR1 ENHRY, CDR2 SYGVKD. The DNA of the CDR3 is TGTGCCATCAGTGACTCAACGGCGGGAGGGCCCTACAATGAGCAGTTCTTC. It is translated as CAISDSTAGGPYNEQFF.

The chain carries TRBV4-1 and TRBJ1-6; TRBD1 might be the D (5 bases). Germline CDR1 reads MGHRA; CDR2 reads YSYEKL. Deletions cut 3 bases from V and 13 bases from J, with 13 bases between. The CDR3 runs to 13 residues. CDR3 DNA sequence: TGCGCCAGCAGCCAGCAGGGTAAAGGGCCCCTCCACTTT. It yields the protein CASSQQGKGPLHF.

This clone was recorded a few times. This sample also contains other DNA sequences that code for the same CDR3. CDR3 nucleotides: TGCGCCAGCAGCTTGGCAGGTACAGGGCCGTCAAATCGTGGCTACACCTTC. It is translated as CASSLAGTGPSNRGYTF. V is TRBV5-1 and J is TRBJ1-2; TRBD1 might be the D (6 bases). The CDR3 loop spans 17 amino acids. Deletions cut 0 bases from V and 7 bases from J, with 22 bases between. Germline CDR1 SGHRS, CDR2 YFSETQ.